This T cell receptor (beta chain) was documented in a study of spatial heterogeneity in lung cancer. TCRdb called the 5' RACE reads again in MiXCR, with one record for every CDR3 protein. The data show more than 75,000 distinct CDR3 sequences, with just under 20% seen just once and 20% to 25% held by the top ten. This sample's time point: blood at routine non-recurrence follow-up after resection. Whole RNA from tumor, nontumor lung or frozen PBMC was sequenced unsorted. The CDR3 is made up of 14 amino acids. Looked up from germline, CDR1 is SNHLY and CDR2 is FYNNEI. Trimming removed 5 bases from V and 1 base from J, with 8 bases in between. This clonotype was counted only a few times.

Sequencing was performed on PBMCs, taken at follow-up. The V and J genes are TRBV2 and TRBJ2-2; no clear D. The clonotype originates from a male donor with early-stage non-small cell lung cancer. Here the CDR3 reads CASSIRVNTGELFF. As DNA, the CDR3 is TGTGCCAGCAGTATACGCGTGAACACCGGGGAGCTGTTTTTT.